Listed below are T cell receptor beta chains from one sample, sequenced in a study of T cell responses to AZD1222 COVID-19 vaccine. Libraries were prepared by immunoSEQ multiplex PCR; TCRdb keeps only in-frame clonotypes and omits some of them. The repertoire holds over 100,000 clones, with approximately 91% as singletons. The specimen comprised peripheral blood, sampled 28 days after the second AZD1222 dose. These receptors were collected from an adult who received the AZD1222 COVID-19 vaccine. Both conserved end residues are part of each CDR3. The order of the fields is CDR3 length, clone size, V gene, J gene, D gene, CDR3 DNA, CDR3 protein. D genes are given only for firm matches. Clone sizes are given selectively: once, few, many, or a class where the clone is expanded.

>15|NA|TRBV6-5|TRBJ2-7|TRBD2
TGTGCCAGCAGTACCCCTCGACTAGCGGGAGGGAAGCCGAGCTTC
CASSTPRLAGGKPSF
>14|NA|TRBV27|TRBJ2-5|NA
TGTGCCAGCAGTTTATCGAGGGGAATAGGGACCCAGTACTTC
CASSLSRGIGTQYF
>15|NA|TRBV6-6|TRBJ2-1|NA
TGTGCCAGCAGTTACTCGACAATCACCTACAATGAGCAGTTCTTC
CASSYSTITYNEQFF
>15|NA|TRBV19|TRBJ1-3|NA
TGTGCCAGTAGTATTACGTGGTCCTCTGGAAACACCATATATTTT
CASSITWSSGNTIYF
>16|NA|TRBV11-2|TRBJ2-2|NA
TGTGCCAGCACCTATCTCGAGGGCGCGGGCACCGGGGAGCTGTTTTTT
CASTYLEGAGTGELFF
>14|NA|TRBV5-1|TRBJ2-7|TRBD1
TGCGCCAGCAGCCCTTCCAGGGGGAATAATAAGCAGTACTTC
CASSPSRGNNKQYF
>16|NA|TRBV7-3|TRBJ2-1|TRBD2
TGTGCCAGCCCGACGAAGGCGGGAGGGCCAGGGAATGAGCAGTTCTTC
CASPTKAGGPGNEQFF
>15|NA|TRBV6-5|TRBJ1-1|TRBD1
TGTGCCAGCAGCGGACAGGGGGCAGGGAACACTGAAGCTTTCTTT
CASSGQGAGNTEAFF
>14|NA|TRBV6-5|TRBJ1-3|NA
TGTGCCAGCACCGGGGCGGACTCTGGAAACACCATATATTTT
CASTGADSGNTIYF
>12|NA|TRBV3-1/TRBV3-2|TRBJ2-1|NA
TGTGCCAGCAGTCTCCTGCGGGATGAGCAGTTCTTC
CASSLLRDEQFF
>18|NA|TRBV4-1|TRBJ2-3|TRBD2
TGCGCCAGCAGCCACCGAGCTCTTAGCGGGATCTACGCAGATACGCAGTATTTT
CASSHRALSGIYADTQYF
>13|once|TRBV27|TRBJ2-1|TRBD1
TGTGCCAGCAGTTTTTGGGGACAGGGTGAGCAGTTCTTC
CASSFWGQGEQFF
>15|NA|TRBV5-6|TRBJ1-2|TRBD1
TGTGCCAGCAGCTTGGGACAGGGACCTAACTATGGCTACACCTTC
CASSLGQGPNYGYTF
>15|NA|TRBV6-5|TRBJ2-7|NA
TGTGCCAGCAGCGATAAAGCGGGTAGCTCCTACGAGCAGTACTTC
CASSDKAGSSYEQYF
>17|NA|TRBV3-1/TRBV3-2|TRBJ2-7|NA
TGTGCCAGCAGCCAATGGGGGGCAGCGGGGCCATCCTACGAGCAGTACTTC
CASSQWGAAGPSYEQYF
>13|NA|TRBV11-2|TRBJ1-4|NA
TGTGCCAGCAGCTTGGCAGGGTGGGAAAAACTGTTTTTT
CASSLAGWEKLFF
>11|NA|TRBV7-9|TRBJ2-1|NA
TGTGCCAGCAGCTTTGATGGTGAGCAGTTCTTC
CASSFDGEQFF
>15|NA|TRBV19|TRBJ2-5|NA
TGTGCCAGTAGTATAGATAGGGGTTTCCAAGAGACCCAGTACTTC
CASSIDRGFQETQYF